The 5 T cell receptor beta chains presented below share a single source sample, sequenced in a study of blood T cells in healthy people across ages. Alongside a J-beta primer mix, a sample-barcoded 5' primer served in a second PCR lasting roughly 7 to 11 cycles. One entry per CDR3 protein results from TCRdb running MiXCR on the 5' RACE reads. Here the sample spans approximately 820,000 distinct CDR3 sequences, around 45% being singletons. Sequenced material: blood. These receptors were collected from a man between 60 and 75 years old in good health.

CDR3 region: CASFSGPGAPLHF. CDR3 sequence (DNA): TGCGCCAGCTTCTCAGGGCCGGGCGCACCCCTCCACTTT. This sequence joins TRBV5-1 and TRBJ1-6; possibly TRBD1 for D (5 bases). Trimming stripped 7 bases from V and 11 bases from J, with 16 bases between. The CDR3 contains 13 residues. CDR1 and CDR2 (germline): SGHRS, YFSETQ. The entire variable domain, with the rest obtained from reference TRBV5-1 and TRBJ1-6, is as follows: KAGVTQTPRYLIKTRGQQVTLSCSPISGHRSVSWYQQTPGQGLQFLFEYFSETQRNKGNFPGRFSGRQFSNSRSEMNVSTLELGDSALYLCASFSGPGAPLHFGNGTRLTVT.

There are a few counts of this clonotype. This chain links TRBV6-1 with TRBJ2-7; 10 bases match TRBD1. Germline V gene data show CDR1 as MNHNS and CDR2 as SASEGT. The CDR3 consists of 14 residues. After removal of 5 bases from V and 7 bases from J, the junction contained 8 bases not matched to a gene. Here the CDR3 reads CASSPGTGAWEQYF. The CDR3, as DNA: TGTGCCAGCAGTCCCGGGACAGGGGCATGGGAGCAGTACTTC.

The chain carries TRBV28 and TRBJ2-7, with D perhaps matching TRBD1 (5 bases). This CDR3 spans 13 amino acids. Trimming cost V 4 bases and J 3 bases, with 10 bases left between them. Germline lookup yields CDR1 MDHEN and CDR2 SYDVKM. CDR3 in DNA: TGTGCCAGCAGTTCCCCAGGGTACTACGAGCAGTACTTC. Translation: CASSSPGYYEQYF.

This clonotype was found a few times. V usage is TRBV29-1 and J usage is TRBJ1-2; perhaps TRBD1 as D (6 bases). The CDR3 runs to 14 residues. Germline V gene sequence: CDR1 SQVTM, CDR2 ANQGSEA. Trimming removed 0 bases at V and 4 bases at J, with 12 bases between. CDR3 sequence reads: CSVEDRQAAYGYTF. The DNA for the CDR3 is TGCAGCGTTGAAGATCGACAGGCGGCCTATGGCTACACCTTC.

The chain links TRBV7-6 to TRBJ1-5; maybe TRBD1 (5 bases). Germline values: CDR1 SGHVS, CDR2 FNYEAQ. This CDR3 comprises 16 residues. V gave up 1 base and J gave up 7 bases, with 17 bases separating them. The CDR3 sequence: CASSLVAGYSPQPQHF. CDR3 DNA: TGTGCCAGCAGCTTAGTGGCAGGGTATTCCCCCCAGCCCCAGCATTTT.